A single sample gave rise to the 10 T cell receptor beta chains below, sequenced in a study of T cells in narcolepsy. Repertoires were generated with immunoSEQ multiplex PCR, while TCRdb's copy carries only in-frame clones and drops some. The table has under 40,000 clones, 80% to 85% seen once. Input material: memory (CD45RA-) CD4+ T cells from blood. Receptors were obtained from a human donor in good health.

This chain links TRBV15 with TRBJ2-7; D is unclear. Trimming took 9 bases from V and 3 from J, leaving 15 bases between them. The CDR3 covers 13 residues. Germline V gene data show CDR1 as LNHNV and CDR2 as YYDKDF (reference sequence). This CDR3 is CATWLAEHYEQYF. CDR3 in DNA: TGTGCCACTTGGCTGGCAGAGCACTACGAGCAGTACTTC.

Written as DNA, the CDR3 is TGTGCCAGTAGTTTTCCTGGGGCCAACGTCCTGACTTTC. Translating it yields CASSFPGANVLTF. This chain joins TRBV19 and TRBJ2-6; no firm D call. Trimming removed 5 bases at V and 2 bases at J, with 4 bases between. The CDR3 extends over 13 amino acids. Germline lookup yields CDR1 LNHDA and CDR2 SQIVND (reference sequence).

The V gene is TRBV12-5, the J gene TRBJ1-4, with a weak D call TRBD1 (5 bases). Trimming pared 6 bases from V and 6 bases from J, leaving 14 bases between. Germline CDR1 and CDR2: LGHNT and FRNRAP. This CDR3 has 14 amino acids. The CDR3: CASGPGDYDEKLFF. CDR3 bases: TGTGCTAGTGGACCGGGGGATTACGATGAAAAACTGTTTTTT. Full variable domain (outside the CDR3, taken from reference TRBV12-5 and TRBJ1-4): DARVTQTPRHKVTEMGQEVTMRCQPILGHNTVFWYRQTMMQGLELLAYFRNRAPLDDSGMPKDRFSAEMPDATLATLKIQPSEPRDSAVYFCASGPGDYDEKLFFGSGTQLSVL.

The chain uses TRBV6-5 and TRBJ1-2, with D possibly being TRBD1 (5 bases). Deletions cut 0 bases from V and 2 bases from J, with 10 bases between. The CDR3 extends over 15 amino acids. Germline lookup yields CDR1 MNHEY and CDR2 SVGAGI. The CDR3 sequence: CASSYSRRQNYGYTF. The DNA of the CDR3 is TGTGCCAGCAGTTACTCGAGACGACAGAACTATGGCTACACCTTC.

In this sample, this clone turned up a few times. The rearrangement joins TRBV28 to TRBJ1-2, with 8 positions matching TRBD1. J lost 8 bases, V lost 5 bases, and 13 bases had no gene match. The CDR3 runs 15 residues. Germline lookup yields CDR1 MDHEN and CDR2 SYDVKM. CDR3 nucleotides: TGTGCCAGCAGTCCTCCCCGACAGGGGATTCGCGGCTACACCTTC. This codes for CASSPPRQGIRGYTF.

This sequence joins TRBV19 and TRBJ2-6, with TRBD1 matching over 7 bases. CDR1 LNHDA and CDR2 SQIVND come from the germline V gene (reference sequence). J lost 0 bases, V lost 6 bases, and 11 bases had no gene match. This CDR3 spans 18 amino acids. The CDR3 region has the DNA TGTGCCAGTAGGTCACAGGGGTCGACTGTCTCTGGGGCCAACGTCCTGACTTTC. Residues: CASRSQGSTVSGANVLTF. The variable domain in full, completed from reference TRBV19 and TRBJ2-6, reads DGGITQSPKYLFRKEGQNVTLSCEQNLNHDAMYWYRQDPGQGLRLIYYSQIVNDFQKGDIAEGYSVSREKKESFPLTVTSAQKNPTAFYLCASRSQGSTVSGANVLTFGAGSRLTVL.

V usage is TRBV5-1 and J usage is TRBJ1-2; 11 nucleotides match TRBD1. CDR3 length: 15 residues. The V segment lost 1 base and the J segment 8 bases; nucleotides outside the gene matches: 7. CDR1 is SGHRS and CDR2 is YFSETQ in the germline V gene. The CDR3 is CASSLSGQGAQGYTF. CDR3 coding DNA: TGCGCCAGCAGCTTGTCAGGACAGGGGGCGCAGGGCTACACCTTC.

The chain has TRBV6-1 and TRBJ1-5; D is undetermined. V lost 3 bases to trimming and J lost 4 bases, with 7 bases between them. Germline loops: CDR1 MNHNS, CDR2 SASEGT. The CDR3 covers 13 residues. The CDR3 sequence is CASSERSNQPQHF. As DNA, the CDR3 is TGTGCCAGCAGTGAGAGGAGTAATCAGCCCCAGCATTTT.

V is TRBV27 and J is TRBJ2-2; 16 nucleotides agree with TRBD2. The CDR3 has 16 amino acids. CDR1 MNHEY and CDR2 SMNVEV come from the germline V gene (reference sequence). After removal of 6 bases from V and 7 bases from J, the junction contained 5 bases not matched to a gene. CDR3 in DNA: TGTGCCAGCAGGGGACTAGCGGGGGGGCCTGGCGGGGAGCTGTTTTTT. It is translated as CASRGLAGGPGGELFF.

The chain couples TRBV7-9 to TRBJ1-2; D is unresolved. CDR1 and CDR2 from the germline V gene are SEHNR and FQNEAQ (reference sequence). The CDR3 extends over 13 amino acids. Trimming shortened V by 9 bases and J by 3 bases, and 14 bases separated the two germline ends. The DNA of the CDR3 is TGTGCCAGTAATAGGAGGACGGACTATGGCTACACCTTC. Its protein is CASNRRTDYGYTF.